A selection of T cell receptor beta chains follows, all from one sample in a study of T-cell memory formation after mild COVID-19. TCRdb called the 5' RACE reads again in MiXCR, with one record for every CDR3 protein. The sample gives just over 400,000 distinct CDR3 sequences, about a quarter of which show up once; under 15% is in the top ten. Sequenced material: PBMCs or a T cell subset sorted from them (not recorded which). These receptors were collected from an adult woman who had mild COVID-19 (a few samples of this study predate the infection). Cell type and time point are not known. Both conserved end residues are part of each CDR3. Fields, in order: D gene, clone size, J gene, CDR3 length, V gene, CDR3 DNA, CDR3 protein. D genes are given only for firm matches. Size is stated for part of the rows, as once, few or many counts, or as a class when the clone is expanded.

>TRBD2|-|TRBJ2-7|17|TRBV4-1
TGCGCCAGCAGCCAGGGACTAGCGGGGGGGTCTAGGGACGAGCAGTACTTC
CASSQGLAGGSRDEQYF
>-|-|TRBJ2-7|12|TRBV6-6
TGTGCCAGCAGCTGGGATTCCGACGAGCAGTACTTC
CASSWDSDEQYF
>TRBD1|few|TRBJ1-1|15|TRBV9
TGTGCCAGCAGTATATCCTACAGGGGGGACACTGAAGCTTTCTTT
CASSISYRGDTEAFF
>-|few|TRBJ2-7|14|TRBV5-5
TGTGCCTCCCGGGAGTATTTGTCCTCCTACGAGCAGTACTTC
CASREYLSSYEQYF
>TRBD2|few|TRBJ2-2|15|TRBV7-2
TGTGCCAGCAGCTCCAGAGGTGGGAGGGCCGGGGAGCTGTTTTTT
CASSSRGGRAGELFF
>-|few|TRBJ1-1|14|TRBV18
TGTGCCAGCTCGAAAACAGGGTTTAGCACTGAAGCTTTCTTT
CASSKTGFSTEAFF
>-|few|TRBJ2-2|16|TRBV5-6
TGTGCCAGCAGCTTGGGGACAAACAGCCCGACCGGGGAGCTGTTTTTT
CASSLGTNSPTGELFF
>-|few|TRBJ2-1|16|TRBV5-4
TGTGCCAGCAGCGTGGGACTTGGGGGGCCCTACAATGAGCAGTTCTTC
CASSVGLGGPYNEQFF
>TRBD2|-|TRBJ2-5|16|TRBV7-9
TGTGCCAGCAGCTTAGGGCCCGGACTAGATCGAGAGACCCAGTACTTC
CASSLGPGLDRETQYF
>TRBD1|-|TRBJ1-5|18|TRBV27
TGTGCCAGCAGCTCATCCGGGACAGGGGGCTATAGCAATCAGCCCCAGCATTTT
CASSSSGTGGYSNQPQHF
>-|-|TRBJ2-5|17|TRBV4-3
TGCGCCAGCAGCCAAGACGGAACATCCGATGATGCGGAGACCCAGTACTTC
CASSQDGTSDDAETQYF
>TRBD2|few|TRBJ2-3|17|TRBV20-1
TGCAGTGCTAGAGATCTCGAGCTAGCGGGGGTTGGAGATACGCAGTATTTT
CSARDLELAGVGDTQYF
>-|-|TRBJ2-5|11|TRBV4-1
TGCGCCAGCACGCATGGGGTGACCCAGTACTTC
CASTHGVTQYF
>-|many|TRBJ2-5|16|TRBV7-8
TGTGCCAGCAGCTTAGATTACCGGGGGGCCGGGGAGACCCAGTACTTC
CASSLDYRGAGETQYF
>TRBD1|few|TRBJ1-2|15|TRBV11-2
TGTGCCAGCAGCTCACCCCGGACAGGGGGCAGTGGCTACACCTTC
CASSSPRTGGSGYTF
>TRBD1|few|TRBJ1-4|14|TRBV3-1
TGTGCCAGCAGCCAAGCCAGGGGGCATGAAAAACTGTTTTTT
CASSQARGHEKLFF
>-|-|TRBJ2-5|18|TRBV7-8
TGTGCCAGCAGCTCTTTTGGGTTTGGGGGCCTCCCCGGTGAGACCCAGTACTTC
CASSSFGFGGLPGETQYF
>TRBD2|-|TRBJ2-1|18|TRBV20-1
TGCAGTGCTAGAACACCCCCCGGACTAGCGGGAGTAGGGAATGAGCAGTTCTTC
CSARTPPGLAGVGNEQFF
>-|-|TRBJ1-2|15|TRBV12-3/TRBV12-4
TGTGCCAGCAGTTTTTCAGGATCGGCTAACTATGGCTACACCTTC
CASSFSGSANYGYTF